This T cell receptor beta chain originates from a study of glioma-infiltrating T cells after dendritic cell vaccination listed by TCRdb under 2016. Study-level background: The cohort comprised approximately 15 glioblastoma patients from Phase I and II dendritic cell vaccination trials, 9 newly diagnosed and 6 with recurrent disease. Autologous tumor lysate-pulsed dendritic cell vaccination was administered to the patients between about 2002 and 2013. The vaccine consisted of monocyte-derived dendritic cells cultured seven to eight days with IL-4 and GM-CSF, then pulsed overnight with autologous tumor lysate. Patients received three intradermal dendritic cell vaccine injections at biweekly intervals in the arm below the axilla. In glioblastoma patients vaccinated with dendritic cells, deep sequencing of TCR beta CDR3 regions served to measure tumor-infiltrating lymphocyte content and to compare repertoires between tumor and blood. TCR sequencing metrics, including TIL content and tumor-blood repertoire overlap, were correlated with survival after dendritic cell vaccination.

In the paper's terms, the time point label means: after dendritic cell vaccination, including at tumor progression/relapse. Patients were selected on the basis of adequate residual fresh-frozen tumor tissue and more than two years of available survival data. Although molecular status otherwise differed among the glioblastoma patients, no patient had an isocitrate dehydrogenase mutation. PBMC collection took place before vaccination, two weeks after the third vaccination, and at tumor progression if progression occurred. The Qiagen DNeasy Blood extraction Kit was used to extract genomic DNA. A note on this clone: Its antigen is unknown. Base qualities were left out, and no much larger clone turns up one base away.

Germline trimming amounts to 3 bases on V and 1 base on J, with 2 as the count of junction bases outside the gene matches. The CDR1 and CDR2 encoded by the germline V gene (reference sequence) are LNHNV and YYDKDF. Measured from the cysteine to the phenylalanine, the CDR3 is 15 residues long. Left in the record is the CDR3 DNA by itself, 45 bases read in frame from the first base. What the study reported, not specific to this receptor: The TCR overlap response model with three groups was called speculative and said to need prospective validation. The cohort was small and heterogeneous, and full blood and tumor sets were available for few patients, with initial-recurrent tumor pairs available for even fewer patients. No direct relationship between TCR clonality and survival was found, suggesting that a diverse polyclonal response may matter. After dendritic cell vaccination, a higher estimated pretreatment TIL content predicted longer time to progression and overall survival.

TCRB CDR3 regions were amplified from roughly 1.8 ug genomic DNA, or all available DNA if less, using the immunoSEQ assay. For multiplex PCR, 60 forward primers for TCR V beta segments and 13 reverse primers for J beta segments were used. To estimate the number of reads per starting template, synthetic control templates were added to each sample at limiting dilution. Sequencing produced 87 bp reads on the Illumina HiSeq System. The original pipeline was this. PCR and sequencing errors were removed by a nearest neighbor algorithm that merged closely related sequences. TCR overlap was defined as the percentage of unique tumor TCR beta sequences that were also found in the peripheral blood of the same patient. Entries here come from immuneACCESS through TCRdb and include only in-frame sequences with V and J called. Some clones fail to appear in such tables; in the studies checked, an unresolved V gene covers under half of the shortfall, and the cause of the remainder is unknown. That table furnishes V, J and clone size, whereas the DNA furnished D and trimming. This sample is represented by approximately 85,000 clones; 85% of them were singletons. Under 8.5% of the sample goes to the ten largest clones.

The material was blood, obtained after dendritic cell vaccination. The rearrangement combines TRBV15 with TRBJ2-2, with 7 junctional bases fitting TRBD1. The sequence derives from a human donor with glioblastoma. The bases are TGTGCCACCAGCAGTGGGACAGAGAACACCGGGGAGCTGTTTTTT. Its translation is CATSSGTENTGELFF.